This TCR beta chain was retrieved from a study of Graves' ophthalmopathy and Graves' hyperthyroidism. RNA transcripts were the source from which TCR beta CDR3 regions were amplified. After a first-round RT-PCR with HTBI primers, a second-round multiplex PCR was run. TCRdb reprocessed the multiplex PCR reads via MiXCR and lists one record per CDR3 protein. The data hold approximately 1.2 million distinct CDR3 sequences, with 35% to 40% observed a single time. This clonotype was detected only a few times. V trimming: 3 bases; J trimming: 10 bases; junction bases outside the gene matches: 13. This CDR3 contains 14 residues. The germline V gene encodes CDR1 GTSNPN and CDR2 SVGIG (reference sequence).

V is TRBV30 and J is TRBJ1-1; 8 nucleotides match TRBD1. Sequenced: peripheral blood or thyroid tissue (not recorded which). The receptor was derived from an adult man with Graves' hyperthyroidism. The CDR3 spells CAWSIGQGVPGAFF. DNA of the CDR3: TGTGCCTGGAGCATAGGACAGGGCGTACCTGGAGCTTTCTTT.